The rows below give T cell receptor beta chains drawn from one sample of a study of blood T cell repertoires in COVID-19. Measured with immunoSEQ multiplex PCR; TCRdb has only the in-frame clones, and not every one. The sample holds around 120,000 clones, roughly 79% seen once. Sequenced: peripheral blood. The receptors stem from a man between 65 and 85 years old with active or convalescent COVID-19. Both conserved end residues are part of each CDR3. Fields, in order: clone size, CDR3 length, D gene, V gene, J gene, CDR3 protein, CDR3 DNA. A D gene is named only where the DNA matches it firmly. Size is stated for part of the rows, as once, few or many counts, or as a class when the clone is expanded.

.	14	.	TRBV7-2	TRBJ1-2	CASSPDGVGYGYTF	TGTGCCAGCAGCCCCGACGGGGTAGGTTATGGCTACACCTTC
.	14	TRBD1	TRBV7-3	TRBJ2-1	CASSPTGGVNEQFF	TGTGCCAGCAGCCCGACAGGGGGCGTAAATGAGCAGTTCTTC
.	16	TRBD2	TRBV7-2	TRBJ2-3	CASSWKLAGGPDTQYF	TGTGCCAGCAGCTGGAAACTAGCGGGGGGGCCAGATACGCAGTATTTT
.	14	.	TRBV28	TRBJ1-2	CASSLAGRSYGYTF	TGTGCCAGCAGTTTAGCGGGACGGAGCTATGGCTACACCTTC
few	14	.	TRBV6-1	TRBJ1-2	CASSEAVEGQGYTF	TGTGCCAGCAGTGAAGCGGTGGAGGGTCAAGGCTACACCTTC
once	15	TRBD2	TRBV5-1	TRBJ2-1	CASSFEAGLYNEQFF	TGCGCCAGCAGCTTCGAAGCGGGACTTTACAATGAGCAGTTCTTC
.	14	TRBD1	TRBV29-1	TRBJ2-3	CSAHRGDFTDTQYF	TGCAGCGCCCACAGGGGGGACTTCACAGATACGCAGTATTTT
.	11	.	TRBV29-1	TRBJ2-1	CSVEKTSSEFF	TGCAGCGTTGAAAAGACTAGTTCGGAGTTCTTC
few	15	.	TRBV9	TRBJ2-3	CASSLWGEDTDTQYF	TGTGCCAGCAGCTTGTGGGGGGAGGACACAGATACGCAGTATTTT
.	14	TRBD1	TRBV14	TRBJ1-4	CASSRDRPREKLFF	TGTGCCAGCAGCCGGGACAGGCCCCGTGAAAAACTGTTTTTT
.	15	TRBD2	TRBV7-2	TRBJ2-1	CASSPLAGLYNEQFF	TGTGCCAGCAGCCCCCTAGCGGGCCTATACAATGAGCAGTTCTTC
.	14	.	TRBV18	TRBJ2-2	CASSLREGTGELFF	TGTGCCAGCTCCCTACGGGAAGGCACCGGGGAGCTGTTTTTT
few	17	TRBD1	TRBV2	TRBJ1-1	CASRRDRVNARNTEAFF	TGTGCCAGCAGACGGGACAGGGTAAACGCACGGAACACTGAAGCTTTCTTT
few	15	TRBD1	TRBV18	TRBJ1-3	CASSPTGTGGNTIYF	TGTGCCAGCTCACCGACAGGGACCGGTGGAAACACCATATATTTT
.	15	TRBD1	TRBV2	TRBJ1-5	CASTEQGIGNQPQHF	TGTGCCAGCACCGAACAGGGGATCGGCAATCAGCCCCAGCATTTT
.	14	.	TRBV6-2/TRBV6-3	TRBJ1-2	CASSYRPGTSGYTF	TGTGCCAGCAGTTACCGACCAGGGACAAGTGGCTACACCTTC
.	13	TRBD1	TRBV2	TRBJ1-2	CASRWDRRNGYTF	TGTGCCAGCAGATGGGACAGGAGAAATGGCTACACCTTC
.	13	.	TRBV3-1/TRBV3-2	TRBJ1-1	CASSHPKGGEAFF	TGTGCCAGCAGCCACCCTAAGGGGGGGGAAGCTTTCTTT
medium-sized	18	TRBD1	TRBV5-4	TRBJ1-3	CASSLPRGQGDSGNTIYF	TGTGCCAGCAGCTTGCCTCGGGGACAGGGGGACTCTGGAAACACCATATATTTT
.	14	.	TRBV7-9	TRBJ1-2	CASSRDTTSYGYTF	TGTGCCAGCAGCCGGGACACCACCTCCTATGGCTACACCTTC
.	13	.	TRBV30	TRBJ1-5	CAWMGAYYQPQHF	TGTGCCTGGATGGGGGCATACTATCAGCCCCAGCATTTT
few	15	.	TRBV2	TRBJ2-2	CASARTGVYTGELFF	TGTGCCAGCGCCCGGACGGGAGTTTACACCGGGGAGCTGTTTTTT
.	15	TRBD1	TRBV11-2	TRBJ1-2	CASSLEGRGLYGYTF	TGTGCCAGCAGCTTAGAGGGCAGGGGGCTCTATGGCTACACCTTC
few	15	.	TRBV27	TRBJ1-6	CASSRRQKGKPPLHF	TGTGCCAGCAGTCGACGACAGAAAGGTAAGCCACCCCTCCACTTT
.	16	TRBD2	TRBV28	TRBJ2-3	CASSGLSGRGTDTQYF	TGTGCCAGCAGTGGATTAAGCGGGAGGGGCACAGATACGCAGTATTTT
.	19	TRBD2	TRBV24-1	TRBJ2-1	CATSDWGLAGAKSYNEQFF	TGTGCCACCAGTGATTGGGGACTAGCGGGAGCAAAGTCCTACAATGAGCAGTTCTTC
.	16	.	TRBV6-5	TRBJ1-5	CASSYSRTGLNQPQHF	TGTGCCAGCAGTTACTCGCGCACAGGGCTCAATCAGCCCCAGCATTTT
.	16	TRBD2	TRBV18	TRBJ2-3	CASSPPRLAGTDTQYF	TGTGCCAGCTCACCACCTAGACTAGCTGGCACAGATACGCAGTATTTT
.	15	.	TRBV9	TRBJ1-5	CASSAGTTGNQPQHF	TGTGCCAGCAGCGCGGGTACGACCGGCAATCAGCCCCAGCATTTT
.	16	TRBD2	TRBV5-6	TRBJ2-2	CASSLTGTSRTGELFF	TGTGCCAGCAGCCTCACCGGGACTAGTAGAACCGGGGAGCTGTTTTTT
.	14	.	TRBV27	TRBJ1-6	CASNAGFNNSPLHF	TGTGCCAGCAACGCGGGCTTCAATAATTCACCCCTCCACTTT
.	16	.	TRBV18	TRBJ1-3	CASSGAWGLSGNTIYF	TGTGCCAGCTCAGGGGCTTGGGGGCTCTCTGGAAACACCATATATTTT
.	16	TRBD1	TRBV2	TRBJ1-5	CASRDPGTARDQPQHF	TGTGCCAGCAGAGACCCAGGGACAGCCAGAGATCAGCCCCAGCATTTT
.	14	TRBD1	TRBV5-1	TRBJ1-3	CASSRQGSGNTIYF	TGCGCCAGCAGCCGACAGGGCTCTGGAAACACCATATATTTT
.	14	.	TRBV7-9	TRBJ2-7	CASSLSEGAYEQYF	TGTGCCAGCAGCTTATCCGAGGGAGCCTACGAGCAGTACTTC
.	14	.	TRBV9	TRBJ2-7	CASSPTGTTYEQYF	TGTGCCAGCAGCCCCACAGGGACTACCTACGAGCAGTACTTC
medium-sized	15	.	TRBV6-5	TRBJ1-5	CASRSGLDSNQPQHF	TGTGCCAGCAGGAGCGGACTCGATAGCAATCAGCCCCAGCATTTT
.	21	.	TRBV9	TRBJ2-1	CASSVRSTPTGGPSSYNEQFF	TGTGCCAGCAGCGTTCGCTCCACCCCTACCGGGGGACCGAGCTCCTACAATGAGCAGTTCTTC
few	14	.	TRBV5-6	TRBJ1-2	CASSYEGTNYGYTF	TGTGCCAGCAGCTATGAGGGTACTAACTATGGCTACACCTTC
once	17	.	TRBV18	TRBJ2-2	CASSPPRTSQNTGKLFF	TGTGCCAGCTCACCACCCCGAACTAGCCAGAACACCGGGAAGCTGTTTTTT
once	13	TRBD1	TRBV27	TRBJ1-2	CASSRDSNYGYTF	TGTGCCAGCAGTCGGGACAGTAACTATGGCTACACCTTC
.	14	.	TRBV12-5	TRBJ1-1	CASGLGHMNTEAFF	TGTGCTAGTGGTTTGGGACATATGAACACTGAAGCTTTCTTT
.	14	.	TRBV18	TRBJ2-7	CASSPLGQTYEQYF	TGTGCCAGCTCCCCATTGGGGCAGACCTACGAGCAGTACTTC
once	15	.	TRBV18	TRBJ2-3	CASSPLSSGLDTQYF	TGTGCCAGCTCACCCCTCTCCAGCGGCCTCGACACGCAGTATTTT
.	17	TRBD2	TRBV9	TRBJ2-3	CASSTGTIIISTDTQYF	TGTGCCAGCAGCACCGGGACTATTATTATTAGCACAGATACGCAGTATTTT
.	14	TRBD2	TRBV6-5	TRBJ2-3	CASTRGGATDTQYF	TGTGCCAGCACCCGGGGGGGCGCCACAGATACGCAGTATTTT
.	14	.	TRBV27	TRBJ1-1	CASSWGPLNTEAFF	TGTGCCAGCAGTTGGGGGCCGCTCAACACTGAAGCTTTCTTT
medium-sized	10	.	TRBV7-5	TRBJ2-5	CARAQGTQYF	TGTGCCAGAGCTCAGGGGACCCAGTACTTC
.	14	TRBD2	TRBV11-2	TRBJ2-7	CASSETSGRPKQYF	TGTGCCAGCAGCGAAACTAGCGGGAGGCCGAAGCAGTACTTC
.	15	TRBD2	TRBV6-5	TRBJ2-1	CASSRSGGAHNEQFF	TGTGCCAGCAGTAGGAGCGGGGGGGCCCACAATGAGCAGTTCTTC